Presented here are 4 T cell receptor beta chains from one specimen sequenced in a study of blood T cell repertoires in COVID-19. Sequencing was performed with immunoSEQ multiplex PCR; in TCRdb, only in-frame clones are kept and a portion is missing. The sample comprises approximately 280,000 clones, around 89% of which are singletons, and approximately 4.3% rests with the top ten. Input material: peripheral blood. The receptors were sampled from a man in his forties or fifties with acute or convalescent COVID-19.

This chain connects TRBV5-1 to TRBJ1-2; the D gene is possibly TRBD1 (5 bases). From germline, CDR1 is SGHRS and CDR2 YFSETQ. The CDR3 spans 15 residues. V gave up 0 bases and J gave up 6 bases, with 15 bases separating them. The CDR3 DNA reads TGCGCCAGCAGCTTGGAAAGGCAGGGAGGTCATGGCTACACCTTC. Amino acids: CASSLERQGGHGYTF.

In this sample, this clone turned up once. The chain has TRBV5-1 and TRBJ2-7; 7 nucleotides agree with TRBD1. The V gene end was trimmed by 4 bases and the J gene end by 5 bases; junction bases not matched to a gene: 12. Germline values: CDR1 SGHRS, CDR2 YFSETQ. This CDR3 spans 15 amino acids. CDR3 in DNA: TGCGCCAGCAGCCCCTTGGAGACAGGGACCCACGAGCAGTACTTC. It codes for CASSPLETGTHEQYF.

This rearrangement joins TRBV4-1 to TRBJ1-5; 7 nucleotides agree with TRBD1. V lost 3 bases and J lost 1; bases outside the gene matches: 9. The CDR3 sequence is 17 residues long. The germline gives CDR1 MGHRA, CDR2 YSYEKL. CDR3 sequence reads: CASSHTTGKGSNQPQHF. The CDR3 DNA reads as TGCGCCAGCAGCCACACGACAGGGAAAGGAAGCAATCAGCCCCAGCATTTT.

In the case of this clone: Because the CDR3's place on the DNA is in doubt, the DNA is left out and the CDR3 is given as listed by TCRdb. The V call is TRBV7-7, the J call TRBJ1-4; the DNA was not used to check the table's D call, TRBD1. CDR1 SSHAT and CDR2 FNYEAQ come from the germline V gene (reference sequence). The length of the CDR3 is 15 amino acids, counting both ends. The CDR3: CASSLLGQPMKNCFF.